This passage covers 11 T cell receptor beta chains from one sample sequenced in a study of T cells in Graves' hyperthyroidism and ophthalmopathy. Amplified regions were TCR beta CDR3 sequences from RNA transcripts. The study used the HTBI primer set for a first-round RT-PCR of the TCR CDR3. MiXCR, applied by TCRdb to the multiplex PCR reads, yields one record per CDR3 protein. Among 550,000 to 600,000 distinct CDR3 sequences listed, just over 45% were seen once. The sample comprised peripheral blood or thyroid tissue (not recorded which). All receptors come from an adult woman with Graves' disease, either hyperthyroidism or ophthalmopathy (not recorded which).

The genes are TRBV27 and TRBJ1-2; TRBD1 matches at 8 bases. Trimming removed 6 bases from V and 6 bases from J; junction bases left unmatched: 9. The CDR3 has 14 residues. Per the germline V gene, CDR1 is MNHEY and CDR2 is SMNVEV (reference sequence). The CDR3 here is CASSLGQGYDGYTF. CDR3 bases: TGTGCCAGCAGCCTAGGACAGGGTTATGATGGCTACACCTTC.

This chain uses TRBV20-1 with TRBJ2-5; 8 nucleotides line up with TRBD2. Germline CDR1 DFQATT, CDR2 SNEGSKA (reference sequence). The CDR3 spans 15 residues. Germline trimming cut 4 bases from V and 5 bases from J; bases unmatched to any gene: 12. CDR3 sequence: CSATRGGPAGETQYF. The CDR3 region has the DNA TGCAGTGCTACTCGGGGGGGACCAGCCGGCGAGACCCAGTACTTC.

The rearrangement uses TRBV7-6 and TRBJ2-5; a weak D match, TRBD2 (5 bases). This CDR3 is built from 14 residues. V was cut by 6 bases and J by 5 bases, with 16 bases left in between. Germline V gives CDR1 SGHVS, CDR2 FNYEAQ. CDR3 coding DNA: TGTGCCAGCAGTAGTGGGCTAGCTAGCGAGACCCAGTACTTC. This codes for CASSSGLASETQYF. Full variable domain (outside the CDR3, taken from reference TRBV7-6 and TRBJ2-5): GAGVSQSPRYKVTKRGQDVALRCDPISGHVSLYWYRQALGQGPEFLTYFNYEAQQDKSGLPNDRFSAERPEGSISTLTIQRTEQRDSAMYRCASSSGLASETQYFGPGTRLLVL.

This clonotype has just a few counts. The V gene is TRBV20-1, the J gene TRBJ2-5, with D possibly being TRBD2 (6 bases). The CDR3 loop spans 12 amino acids. The germline V gene encodes CDR1 DFQATT and CDR2 SNEGSKA (reference sequence). The V gene lost 3 bases and the J gene lost 7 bases, with 12 bases spanning the gap. Here the CDR3 DNA reads TGCAGTGCTAGGGGACTCGACACGACCCAGTACTTC. Translating it yields CSARGLDTTQYF.

The rearrangement uses TRBV7-2 and TRBJ1-1; D not resolved. Per germline, CDR1 SGHTA and CDR2 FQGNSA. This CDR3 is 11 amino acids long. V shed 4 bases and J shed 11 bases, with 11 bases lying between them. CDR3 protein: CASSSFGRAFF. The CDR3 bases are TGTGCCAGCAGCTCCTTCGGGAGGGCTTTCTTT.

This clonotype has a count of ten or more. V and J are TRBV20-1 and TRBJ2-2, with D tentatively TRBD1 or TRBD2 (5 bases each). Per germline, CDR1 DFQATT and CDR2 SNEGSKA (reference sequence). This CDR3 region has 15 residues. Trimming pared 5 bases from V and 3 bases from J, leaving 16 bases between. The CDR3, as DNA: TGCAGTGCTCAAGAGGGGAAGTCGGACACCGGGGAGCTGTTTTTT. Translated: CSAQEGKSDTGELFF.

This clonotype has only a few counts. The chain's CDR3 is CASSGGSGSIGTQYF. CDR3 DNA sequence: TGTGCCAGCAGTGGGGGTAGCGGGAGTATTGGGACCCAGTACTTC. The rearrangement links TRBV2 to TRBJ2-5, with TRBD2 matching 9 bases. Unmatched junction bases numbered 10, after V lost 4 bases and J lost 7 bases. Germline V gene data show CDR1 as SNHLY and CDR2 as FYNNEI. This CDR3 spans 15 amino acids.

The chain employs TRBV15 and TRBJ2-7; D call uncertain. Germline loops: CDR1 LNHNV, CDR2 YYDKDF (reference sequence). Trimming took 3 bases from V and 5 from J, leaving 8 bases between them. CDR3 length: 12 residues. In nucleotides, the CDR3 is TGTGCCACCAGCAGCTTTGGGGACGAGCAGTACTTC. Protein sequence: CATSSFGDEQYF.

J is TRBJ1-1 and V is TRBV20-1, with TRBD1 identical over 8 bases. V trimming: 5 bases; J trimming: 8 bases; junction bases outside the gene matches: 16. The germline CDR1 and CDR2 sequences are DFQATT and SNEGSKA (reference sequence). This CDR3 contains 15 residues. In DNA, the CDR3 is TGCAGTGCTCCAGGACAGGGTTGGGGCCAACCAGAAGCTTTCTTT. Its translation: CSAPGQGWGQPEAFF.

This chain connects TRBV6-5 to TRBJ2-2, with 10 bases that match TRBD1. The V gene's germline CDR1 is MNHEY and CDR2 SVGAGI. The CDR3 consists of 17 residues. Losses at the gene ends were 2 bases for V and 2 bases for J; bases not matched to a gene: 5. CDR3 sequence reads: CASSYGTGVPNTGELFF. Here the CDR3 DNA reads TGTGCCAGCAGTTACGGGACAGGGGTGCCCAACACCGGGGAGCTGTTTTTT.

This clonotype has at least ten counts. The chain joins TRBV2 to TRBJ1-4, with 9 bases fitting TRBD1. The ends lost 6 bases at V and 7 bases at J; junction bases unmatched: 3. From germline, CDR1 is SNHLY and CDR2 FYNNEI. This CDR3 contains 13 residues. The DNA for the CDR3 is TGTGCCAGCAGCCGGGACAGGGTTGAAAAACTGTTTTTT. Protein: CASSRDRVEKLFF.